A single sample is the source of the 21 T cell receptor beta chains below, sequenced in a study of PD-1 blockade in classical Hodgkin lymphoma. Produced via immunoSEQ multiplex PCR; TCRdb's table is partial and in-frame only. Of approximately 90,000 clones in the sample, 83% are singletons; the top ten hold approximately 15%. Sample time point: cycle 4 day 1 (C4D1), after more than five weeks of nivolumab. In every patient, relapse followed autologous stem cell transplantation, while exposure to brentuximab vedotin differed. Specimen: peripheral blood mononuclear cells (PBMCs), collected before the fourth cycle of nivolumab. These receptors came from a human donor with classical Hodgkin lymphoma.

In DNA, the CDR3 is TGTGCCTGGAGTGTGTCTCTCGGGACCGAGCAGTACTTC. Its translation is CAWSVSLGTEQYF. The genes are TRBV30 and TRBJ2-7; D tentatively reads TRBD1 or TRBD2 (5 bases each). The length of the CDR3 is 13 residues. Looked up from germline, CDR1 is GTSNPN and CDR2 is SVGIG (reference sequence). V dropped 0 bases and J dropped 6 bases, with 12 bases sitting between them.

The chain recombines TRBV6-1 with TRBJ2-7, with D possibly TRBD2 on 6 matching bases. V was cut by 7 bases and J by 7 bases, with 14 bases left in between. The CDR3 consists of 12 residues. CDR1 is MNHNS and CDR2 is SASEGT in the germline V gene. CDR3 DNA: TGTGCCAGCACCTTTTGGGCGGGGGAGCAGTACTTC. Residues: CASTFWAGEQYF.

This chain links TRBV10-3 with TRBJ2-2, with TRBD1 as a possible D gene (7 bases). Germline assignment: CDR1 ENHRY and CDR2 SYGVKD. The CDR3 runs 16 residues. With 9 bases removed from V and 4 bases from J, the gap between germline ends came to 21 bases. As DNA, the CDR3 is TGTGCCATGGGGGACAGTCCGGGGGTACCCACCGGGGAGCTGTTTTTT. Protein: CAMGDSPGVPTGELFF.

This clone was counted a single time. The V call is TRBV19, the J call TRBJ2-2, with D hard to call. The CDR3 loop spans 15 amino acids. Germline CDR1 LNHDA, CDR2 SQIVND (reference sequence). V was trimmed by 1 base and J by 6 bases, leaving 12 bases between them. The CDR3 sequence is CASSIGAGWAGELFF. DNA of the CDR3: TGTGCCAGTAGTATAGGGGCCGGGTGGGCCGGGGAGCTGTTTTTT.

In the case of this clone: One end of the junction varies from germline; a read error may be responsible. The chain joins TRBV10-2 to TRBJ2-7; possibly TRBD1 for D (6 bases). Germline assignment: CDR1 WSHSY and CDR2 SAAADI. The CDR3 has 12 residues. CDR3 nucleotide sequence: TGCGCCAGCAGTCCCACCGACAGGAGGTTTAACTTC. Its protein is CASSPTDRRFNF.

This chain connects TRBV5-6 to TRBJ1-2; D uncertain. The CDR3 extends over 14 amino acids. Trimming shortened V by 0 bases and J by 7 bases, and 13 bases separated the two germline ends. CDR1 is SGHDT, CDR2 YYEEEE, per germline. In DNA, the CDR3 is TGTGCCAGCAGCTTGGGTGGGCCAGTGGGTGGCTACACCTTC. Translating gives CASSLGGPVGGYTF.

This clone has more than one count but fewer than ten. CDR3 DNA: TGTGCCTGGAGCGGGCGGGATGGGGCCAACGTCCTGACTTTC. This codes for CAWSGRDGANVLTF. The chain is built from TRBV30 and TRBJ2-6, with D perhaps TRBD2 (6 bases). V lost 3 bases and J 3 bases, leaving 9 bases between the germline ends. Germline V gene sequence: CDR1 GTSNPN, CDR2 SVGIG (reference sequence). CDR3 length: 14 amino acids.

This chain links TRBV29-1 with TRBJ2-3, with TRBD1 as a possible D gene (6 bases). The CDR3 is 13 residues long. The germline V gene encodes CDR1 SQVTM and CDR2 ANQGSEA. Between the trimmed V and J ends, which lost 7 bases and 5 bases, there was a span of 16 bases. This CDR3 is CSALGRGGDTQYF. Written as DNA, the CDR3 is TGCAGCGCTTTGGGGCGAGGGGGAGATACGCAGTATTTT.

This chain joins TRBV15 and TRBJ1-2; TRBD1 matches 7 bases. Germline-derived CDR1 and CDR2 are LNHNV and YYDKDF (reference sequence). J was trimmed by 2 bases and V by 1 base; bases with no gene match: 16. This CDR3 contains 19 residues. CDR3 in amino acids: CATSRGGGGGSGSNYGYTF. CDR3 in DNA: TGTGCCACCAGCAGAGGGGGAGGGGGCGGCTCGGGATCAAACTATGGCTACACCTTC.

V and J are TRBV10-3 and TRBJ2-3; 11 bases match TRBD2. Trimming took 6 bases from V and 5 from J; bases not matched to a gene: 4. CDR3 length: 14 amino acids. Germline V lookup: CDR1 ENHRY, CDR2 SYGVKD. The CDR3 coding sequence is TGTGCCATCAGCCGGGGGACTAGCGGAGATACGCAGTATTTT. Translating gives CAISRGTSGDTQYF.

The chain carries TRBV5-1 and TRBJ2-2; possibly TRBD1 or TRBD2 for D (6 bases each). The CDR3 spans 14 residues. Germline CDR1 and CDR2: SGHRS and YFSETQ. Deletions cut 3 bases from V and 6 bases from J, with 12 bases between. The CDR3 DNA reads as TGCGCCAGCAGCTGGGGGGCTTCCTCCGGGGAGCTGTTTTTT. This encodes CASSWGASSGELFF.

The chain couples TRBV28 to TRBJ2-5; TRBD2 agrees at 9 bases. After removal of 6 bases from V and 2 bases from J, the junction contained 7 bases not matched to a gene. CDR3 length equals 15 residues. Germline lookup yields CDR1 MDHEN and CDR2 SYDVKM. CDR3 coding DNA: TGTGCCAGCAGCTCACTTCTAGCGGGGCAAGAGACCCAGTACTTC. It specifies CASSSLLAGQETQYF.

At least ten counts were recorded for this clone. Here the CDR3 reads CATSVGGTYEQYF. The CDR3 DNA reads TGTGCCACCAGCGTCGGGGGAACCTACGAGCAGTACTTC. The chain is built from TRBV15 and TRBJ2-7, with D tentatively TRBD2 (6 bases). The V gene lost 5 bases and the J gene lost 2 bases, with 10 bases spanning the gap. CDR1 is LNHNV, CDR2 YYDKDF, per germline (reference sequence). The CDR3 covers 13 residues.

V and J are TRBV5-4 and TRBJ2-7; TRBD1 might be the D (5 bases). Germline loops: CDR1 SGHNT, CDR2 YYREEE (reference sequence). The V end was cut by 0 bases, the J end by 0 bases, with 13 bases between. CDR3 length: 16 residues. The CDR3: CASSLGPRDSSYEQYF. The CDR3 nucleotides are TGTGCCAGCAGCTTGGGACCCAGGGATAGCTCCTACGAGCAGTACTTC.

The chain is built from TRBV7-2 and TRBJ2-1; D gene uncertain. V lost 3 bases and J 5 bases, leaving 17 bases between the germline ends. CDR1 and CDR2 from the germline V gene are SGHTA and FQGNSA. This CDR3 has 16 amino acids. The CDR3 sequence is CASSFVGRWKNNEQFF. Here the CDR3 DNA reads TGTGCCAGCAGCTTCGTTGGGCGGTGGAAAAACAATGAGCAGTTCTTC.

The chain is built from TRBV6-5 and TRBJ1-4; tentatively, D is TRBD1 (6 bases). The CDR3 consists of 14 residues. Trimming took 8 bases from V and 0 from J, leaving 10 bases between them. The germline CDR1 and CDR2 sequences are MNHEY and SVGAGI. The CDR3 is CASRGGATNEKLFF. CDR3 bases: TGTGCCAGCCGGGGGGGCGCAACTAATGAAAAACTGTTTTTT.

The chain has TRBV7-9 and TRBJ2-3; D may match TRBD1 or TRBD2 (5 bases each). V was trimmed by 7 bases and J by 1 base, leaving 18 bases between them. Germline V gene lookup returns CDR1 SEHNR and CDR2 FQNEAQ (reference sequence). This CDR3 spans 16 amino acids. Written as DNA, the CDR3 is TGTGCCAGCACCCCGGGGACGGTTTCCCGCACAGATACGCAGTATTTT. Its translation: CASTPGTVSRTDTQYF. The complete variable domain, with remaining parts taken from reference TRBV7-9 and TRBJ2-3, reads DTGVSQNPRHKITKRGQNVTFRCDPISEHNRLYWYRQTLGQGPEFLTYFQNEAQLEKSRLLSDRFSAERPKGSFSTLEIQRTEQGDSAMYLCASTPGTVSRTDTQYFGPGTRLTVL.

The chain's CDR3 is CASKGAGPSSGANVLTF. The CDR3 DNA follows: TGTGCCAGCAAAGGAGCGGGCCCCTCCTCTGGGGCCAACGTCCTGACTTTC. The rearrangement links TRBV5-4 to TRBJ2-6, with D possibly being TRBD2 (6 bases). Germline lookup yields CDR1 SGHNT and CDR2 YYREEE (reference sequence). This CDR3 contains 17 residues. Trimming stripped 6 bases from V and 0 bases from J, with 16 bases between.

This chain uses TRBV6-1 with TRBJ2-2, with a weak D call TRBD1 (6 bases). The CDR3 has 18 residues. Germline V lookup: CDR1 MNHNS, CDR2 SASEGT. V lost 3 bases, J lost 7 bases, and 24 bases lay in between. The CDR3 DNA reads TGTGCCAGCAGTGACCCGAGGGGCAGGGGCCGAAAGAGCGGGGAGCTGTTTTTT. Translated, it gives CASSDPRGRGRKSGELFF.

The CDR3 DNA is TGTGCCATCAGTCCCCTCACCCCGGACAAGGGAGCTTTCTTT. Translating it yields CAISPLTPDKGAFF. The chain links TRBV10-3 to TRBJ1-1, with D maybe TRBD1 (5 bases). CDR1 is ENHRY, CDR2 SYGVKD, per germline. V was cut by 5 bases and J by 10 bases, with 20 bases left in between. This CDR3 region has 14 residues.

The rearrangement joins TRBV19 to TRBJ1-5, with 9 bases aligning to TRBD1. V lost 0 bases to trimming and J lost 5 bases; unmatched junction nucleotides: 5. Germline V CDR1 and CDR2: LNHDA, SQIVND (reference sequence). The CDR3 covers 16 residues. DNA for the CDR3: TGTGCCAGTAGTATAGATGGGACAGGGCGTTATCAGCCCCAGCATTTT. Amino acids: CASSIDGTGRYQPQHF.